Sequencing of this TCR beta chain was carried out in a study of T-cell memory formation after mild COVID-19. Study information: Largely, the TCR clusters proved donor specific.

Study-level findings and limits: Clones that got smaller from day 15 to 85 had even CD4/CD8, while clones growing later tipped toward CD4+. Among CD4+ contracting clones, most were CM and EM, and CD8+ ones EMRA.

MiXCR, applied by TCRdb to the 5' RACE reads, yields one record per CDR3 protein. The repertoire holds about 350,000 distinct CDR3 sequences, with approximately 14% as singletons. CDR3 length: 13 amino acids. The germline CDR1 and CDR2 sequences are SEHNR and FQNEAQ (reference sequence). Trimming removed 6 bases at V and 12 bases at J, with 18 bases between. Of note for this clonotype: Its antigen is unidentified.

The V call is TRBV7-9, the J call TRBJ1-5; the D is unclear. Specimen: PBMCs or a T cell subset sorted from them (not recorded which). This receptor was obtained from a man aged 18 to 30 who had mild COVID-19 (a few samples of this study predate the infection). Cell type and time point are not known. For the CDR3, the DNA is TGTGCCAGCAGGCCAACTAACTCCCCCCTCCAGCATTTT. Its protein product is CASRPTNSPLQHF.